This T cell receptor (beta chain) was captured in a study of Ad26.COV2.S vaccination and SARS-CoV-2 variants. As concerns this clone: What it binds is unknown.

The protocol was immunoSEQ multiplex PCR, while the TCRdb copy is restricted to in-frame clones and leaves out a portion. The data show about 380,000 clones, around 82% seen once. Treatment of the sample: 15 to 20 received Ad26.COV2.S at low or high dose, single or two shots; 5 received placebo; per-sample allocation not given. Following the first vaccine or placebo injection, samples were taken on day 63. The donor was a Boston adult aged 18-55 years. Study results and limitations: Recipients of either vaccine or placebo displayed similar breadth of non-spike TCRs. Possibly, TCR breadth and depth analyses underestimated total T cell responses.

The sample in question was peripheral blood, obtained in a trial of Ad26.COV2.S vaccine versus placebo. This clonotype was obtained from a person between 18 and 65 years old who received the Ad26.COV2.S COVID-19 vaccine or a placebo.

CDR3 in amino acids: CASSPSSVADTQYF. The CDR3 DNA reads TGTGCCAGCTCACCCTCGTCCGTTGCAGATACGCAGTATTTT. The V call is TRBV18, the J call TRBJ2-3; D ambiguous. Trimming removed 3 bases from V and 4 bases from J, with 11 bases in between. There are 14 residues in the CDR3. From germline, CDR1 is KGHSH and CDR2 LQKENI.